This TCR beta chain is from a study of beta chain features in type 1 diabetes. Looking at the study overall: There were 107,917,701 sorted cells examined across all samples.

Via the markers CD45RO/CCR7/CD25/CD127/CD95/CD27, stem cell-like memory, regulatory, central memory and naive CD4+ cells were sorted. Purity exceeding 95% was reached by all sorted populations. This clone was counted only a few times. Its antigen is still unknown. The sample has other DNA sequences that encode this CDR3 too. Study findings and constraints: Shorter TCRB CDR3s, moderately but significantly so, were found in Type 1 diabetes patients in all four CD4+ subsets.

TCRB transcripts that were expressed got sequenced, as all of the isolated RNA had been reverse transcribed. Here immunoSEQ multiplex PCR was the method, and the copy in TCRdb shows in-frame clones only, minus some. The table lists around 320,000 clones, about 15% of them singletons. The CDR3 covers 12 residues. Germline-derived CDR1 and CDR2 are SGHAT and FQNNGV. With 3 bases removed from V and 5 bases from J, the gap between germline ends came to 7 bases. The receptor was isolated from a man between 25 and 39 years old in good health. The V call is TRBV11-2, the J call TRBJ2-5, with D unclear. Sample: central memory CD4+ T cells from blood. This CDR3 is CASSFGWETQYF. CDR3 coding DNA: TGTGCCAGCAGCTTCGGTTGGGAGACCCAGTACTTC. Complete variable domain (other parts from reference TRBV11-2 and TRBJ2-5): EAGVAQSPRYKIIEKRQSVAFWCNPISGHATLYWYQQILGQGPKLLIQFQNNGVVDDSQLPKDRFSAERLKGVDSTLKIQPAKLEDSAVYLCASSFGWETQYFGPGTRLLVL.